The 3 T cell receptor beta chains below were found in one sample sequenced in a study of blood T cells in healthy people across ages. Together with a sample-barcoded 5' primer, a J-beta primer mix was included in a second PCR lasting about 6 to 11 cycles. Each CDR3 protein gets one entry after TCRdb re-called the 5' RACE reads with MiXCR. The data show 1.5 million to 2 million distinct CDR3 sequences, under 30% seen once. The specimen sequenced was blood. Receptors were obtained from a woman in her twenties or thirties in good health.

The chain employs TRBV12-3 or TRBV12-4 and TRBJ2-1; a possible D gene is TRBD2 (7 bases). The CDR3 is made up of 15 amino acids. Trimming took off 5 bases at V and 3 bases at J, with 14 bases between the two ends. The CDR3 loop is CASSPAGANYNEQFF. The CDR3 DNA sequence: TGTGCCAGCAGTCCGGCGGGGGCGAACTACAATGAGCAGTTCTTC.

The genes are TRBV19 and TRBJ2-4; D perhaps matches TRBD2 (6 bases). The assigned J gene may be wrong: the sequence end matches TRBJ2-7 better. The CDR3 sequence is 15 residues long. Germline values: CDR1 LNHDA, CDR2 SQIVND (reference sequence). This chain's CDR3 is CASSIGGSGPYEQYF. Here the CDR3 DNA reads TGTGCCAGTAGTATTGGCGGTAGCGGACCATACGAGCAGTACTTC.

This clonotype occurred many times. The CDR3 coding sequence is TGTGCCACCAGCGCAGGGCTGGGGGAGCAGTTCTTC. As protein: CATSAGLGEQFF. The V and J genes are TRBV24-1 and TRBJ2-1; a weak D match, TRBD1 (5 bases). V was clipped by 7 bases and J by 10 bases, with 13 bases between them. CDR3 length equals 12 residues. Germline V gene lookup returns CDR1 KGHDR and CDR2 SFDVKD.